This T cell receptor beta chain was identified during a study of T cell responses to AZD1222 COVID-19 vaccine. About the research overall: Second doses at about 4 or about 12 weeks were pooled.

Regarding this clone: The antigen is not known.

Method: immunoSEQ multiplex PCR; TCRdb's copy keeps in-frame clones and lacks some. The repertoire has about 140,000 clones, 90% of them found once; the top ten carry 3.4%. Per germline, CDR1 MRHNA and CDR2 SNTAGT. The CDR3 sequence is 13 residues long. The J segment lost 7 bases and the V segment lost 4 bases, leaving 4 bases of the junction unmatched. The study's findings and limits: Only six individuals given AZD1222 were seropositive at baseline. Vaccination with two AZD1222 doses was followed by a rise in Spike-specific TCR breadth and depth.

Specimen: peripheral blood, collected on day 0 of AZD1222 vaccination. The chain couples TRBV6-4 to TRBJ2-1; 7 bases match TRBD1. The source is an adult in good health. CDR3 sequence reads: CASSGMTGNEQFF. The DNA for the CDR3 is TGTGCCAGCAGTGGCATGACAGGGAATGAGCAGTTCTTC.